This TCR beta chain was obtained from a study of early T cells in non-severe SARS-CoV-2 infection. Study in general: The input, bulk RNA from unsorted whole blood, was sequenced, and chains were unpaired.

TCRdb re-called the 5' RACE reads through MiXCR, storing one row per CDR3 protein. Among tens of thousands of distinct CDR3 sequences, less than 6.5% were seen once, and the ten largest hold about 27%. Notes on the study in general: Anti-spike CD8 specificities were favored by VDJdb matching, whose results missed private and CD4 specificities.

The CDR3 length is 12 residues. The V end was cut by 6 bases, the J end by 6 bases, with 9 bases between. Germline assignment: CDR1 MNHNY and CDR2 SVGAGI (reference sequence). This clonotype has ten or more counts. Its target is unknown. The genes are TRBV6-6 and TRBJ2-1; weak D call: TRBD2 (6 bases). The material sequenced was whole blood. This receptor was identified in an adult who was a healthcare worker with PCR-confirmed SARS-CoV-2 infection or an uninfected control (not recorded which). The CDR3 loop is CASRGGSNEQFF. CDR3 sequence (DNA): TGTGCCAGCAGGGGAGGATCCAATGAGCAGTTCTTC.